The present T cell receptor (beta chain) was sequenced within a study of cytomegalovirus exposure and HLA in healthy donors. General study results and limits: For cytomegalovirus status, the classifier reportedly gave diagnoses with high specificity and sensitivity. The investigators catalogued 164 TCR beta chains as cytomegalovirus-associated.

With respect to this clone: Its antigen is as yet unknown.

Sequenced by immunoSEQ multiplex PCR; TCRdb stores in-frame clones only, minus some. The sample consists of more than 250,000 clones, about 92% of them appearing once. CDR3 length equals 16 residues. V was clipped by 4 bases and J by 2 bases, with 18 bases between them. Germline V CDR1 and CDR2: LGHNA, YSLEER. The chain links TRBV4-3 to TRBJ2-7; D may be TRBD1 (6 bases). This sequence was found in a woman aged 30 to 39 in good health and CMV-seronegative. Material: PBMCs. The CDR3 nucleotides are TGCGCCAGCAGCCCCGACTACAGGGCTCGGGCCTACGAGCAGTACTTC. Amino acid sequence: CASSPDYRARAYEQYF.